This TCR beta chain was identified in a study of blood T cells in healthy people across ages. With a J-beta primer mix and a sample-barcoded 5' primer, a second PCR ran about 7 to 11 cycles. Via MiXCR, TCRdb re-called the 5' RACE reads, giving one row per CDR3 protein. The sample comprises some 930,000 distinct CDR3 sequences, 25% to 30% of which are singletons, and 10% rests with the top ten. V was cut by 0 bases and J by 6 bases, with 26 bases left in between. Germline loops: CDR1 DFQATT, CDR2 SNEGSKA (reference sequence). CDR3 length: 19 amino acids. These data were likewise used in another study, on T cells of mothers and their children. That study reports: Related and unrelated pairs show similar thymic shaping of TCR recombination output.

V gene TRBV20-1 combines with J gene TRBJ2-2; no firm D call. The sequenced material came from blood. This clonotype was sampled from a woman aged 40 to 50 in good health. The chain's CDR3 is CSARDHQSRFLRVSGELFF. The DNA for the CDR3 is TGCAGTGCTAGAGATCATCAATCTAGGTTCCTAAGGGTGTCCGGGGAGCTGTTTTTT.